The present entry profiles one TCR beta chain with its context. Its antigen has not been determined. The sample holds no much larger clone one base away, and base qualities are not on file. For TCRbeta CDR3 sequencing, genomic DNA was extracted from sorted cells using the QIAGEN DNeasy Blood and Tissue Kit. High-throughput TCRbeta CDR3 sequencing, including PCR amplification with bias correction and internal controls, was performed commercially through immunoSEQ. As for the authors' bioinformatics: Unique productive TCRbeta sequences were defined by CDR3 nucleotide sequence where primers matched, and otherwise by CDR3 amino acid sequence together with Vbeta and Jbeta genes. Sorting error was corrected by removing sequences shared between sorted populations at a frequency ratio of 2:1 or less, and the remaining shared sequences were assigned to the higher population. Donor-reactive sequences were defined as at least 5-fold expanded in CFSE-low cells versus unstimulated cells, with frequency of at least 0.01% in CFSE-low cells. Repertoire divergence was quantified by Jensen-Shannon divergence calculated from the top 100 TCRbeta sequences ranked by frequency. When a sample had multiple sequencing runs, each run was corrected for sorting error separately and the runs were then pooled. The table comes from immuneACCESS by way of TCRdb, which keeps in-frame sequences with V and J called. Part of the clones is missing from these tables; in studies checked, under half for an unresolved V gene and the rest for unknown reasons. That table is the source of V, J and clone size, and D and trimming were worked out from the DNA. Counted in this sample were 90,000 to 120,000 clones; 90% of them appeared once. The ten largest clones capture approximately 0.34% of the sample.

This sample stems from a study of Tregs in tolerant kidney transplant recipients (dated by TCRdb to the late 2010s). As for the study more broadly: The transplants used related donors with nonmyeloablative bone marrow transplantation, and mixed chimerism in the human trials was transient. TCRbeta sequencing was used in the study to identify donor-specific regulatory T cells before combined kidney and bone marrow transplantation, and the identified cells were then tracked after transplant. Here is what the overall study found, with its caveats: The study was constrained by small patient numbers, and validation of the findings is required in larger populations and under other immunosuppression protocols. Donor-specific Treg expansion was found to exceed global Treg expansion in tolerant patients, suggesting antigen-driven rather than nonspecific expansion. Expanding Tregs with activated donor B cells appeared to identify the most biologically relevant and donor-specific TCRbeta repertoire. Biological reproducibility was not directly assessed, although technical replication error appeared to be minimal. PCR primers changed over time for some patients, so nucleotide-level comparison across those patients' samples was not possible.

What the time point label conveys for this sample: blood sample drawn before combined kidney and bone marrow transplant. Thawed PBMCs were FACS-sorted into unstimulated Tregs (CD4+CD25+CD127-), CD4+ non-Tregs (CD4+CD25-), CD4 cells and CD8 cells. Patients were a few combined kidney and bone marrow transplant recipients from the ITN036ST trial, and only these trial subjects had samples available. Healthy control blood was processed to PBMCs with a Ficoll density gradient and then cryopreserved, whereas patient PBMCs were collected both before and after transplant. The CDR3 spans 17 residues, from the cysteine through the phenylalanine. The read is trimmed to its CDR3 DNA, 51 bases read in frame from base 1. CDR1 and CDR2, looked up from the germline V gene, are SGHRS and YFSETQ. V ends up 4 bases short and J 3 bases short, with an unmatched junction base count of 8.

Sequences were derived from CD4+ T cells from blood, sampled before the transplant. This clonotype was obtained from a human donor who received a combined kidney and bone marrow transplant. In this chain, TRBV5-1 is recombined with TRBJ1-4; 11 middle bases align to TRBD1. The CDR3 has the sequence CASSPGQGAVANEKLFF. The sequence in DNA is TGCGCCAGCAGCCCAGGACAGGGGGCTGTGGCTAATGAAAAACTGTTTTTT.